These 20 T cell receptor beta chains originate from one sample sequenced in a study of blood T cell repertoires in COVID-19. Data came from immunoSEQ multiplex PCR; TCRdb stores just in-frame clones and leaves some out. The data contain some 320,000 clones, approximately 85% of them singletons. The sequenced sample was peripheral blood. The receptors were gathered from a human donor in a cohort sampled during active COVID-19.

V and J are TRBV29-1 and TRBJ2-3; the D gene is possibly TRBD2 (5 bases). Germline V lookup: CDR1 SQVTM, CDR2 ANQGSEA. Trimming removed 6 bases at V and 4 bases at J, with 17 bases between. The CDR3 runs 14 residues. CDR3 nucleotides: TGCAGCGTAGCGTGGGGTCGCGGGCCAGATACGCAGTATTTT. It yields the protein CSVAWGRGPDTQYF.

The chain has TRBV11-2 and TRBJ2-1, with 9 bases fitting TRBD2. From germline, CDR1 is SGHAT and CDR2 FQNNGV. This CDR3 contains 15 residues. The V gene end was trimmed by 1 base and the J gene end by 15 bases; junction bases not matched to a gene: 13. The CDR3 sequence is CASSLVLAGDPVTFF. For the CDR3, the DNA is TGTGCCAGCAGCTTAGTGTTAGCGGGGGACCCGGTTACGTTCTTC.

This chain links TRBV20-1 with TRBJ2-4, with D maybe TRBD1 (5 bases). V shed 3 bases and J shed 7 bases, with 7 bases lying between them. Germline V gives CDR1 DFQATT, CDR2 SNEGSKA (reference sequence). This CDR3 is built from 11 residues. CDR3 region: CSASPGNIQYF. As DNA, the CDR3 is TGCAGTGCTAGCCCAGGGAACATTCAGTACTTC.

CDR3 amino acids: CASRYFTGELFF. The DNA for the CDR3 is TGTGCCAGCAGATACTTCACCGGGGAGCTGTTTTTT. The chain has TRBV7-9 and TRBJ2-2; D call uncertain. The ends were cut back, 6 bases at V and 4 bases at J, with 6 bases in the middle. This CDR3 has 12 residues. Germline V gene data show CDR1 as SEHNR and CDR2 as FQNEAQ (reference sequence).

The chain joins TRBV27 to TRBJ2-3; D may be TRBD2 (5 bases). The CDR3 loop spans 14 amino acids. Germline values: CDR1 MNHEY, CDR2 SMNVEV (reference sequence). V was shortened by 4 bases and J by 0 bases, with 8 bases between the two germline ends. The CDR3, as DNA: TGTGCCAGCAGTTCGGGGTCTAGCACAGATACGCAGTATTTT. Translation: CASSSGSSTDTQYF.

The chain joins TRBV15 to TRBJ2-6; TRBD1 might be the D (6 bases). The CDR3 contains 15 residues. Germline CDR1 reads LNHNV; CDR2 reads YYDKDF (reference sequence). Trimming took 4 bases from V and 4 from J, leaving 11 bases between them. The CDR3 reads CATSTGATGANVLTF. The CDR3 bases are TGTGCCACCAGCACAGGGGCGACCGGGGCCAACGTCCTGACTTTC.

The J gene is TRBJ1-2, the V gene TRBV3-1 (or the pseudogene TRBV3-2); no definite D call. The CDR3 has 14 residues. Germline CDR1 and CDR2: LGHDT and YNNKEL (reference sequence). V was cut by 1 base and J by 1 base, with 7 bases left in between. The CDR3 sequence: CASSQGGNNYGYTF. In DNA, the CDR3 is TGTGCCAGCAGCCAAGGCGGCAATAACTATGGCTACACCTTC.

J is TRBJ1-1 and V is TRBV6-5, with D perhaps matching TRBD1 (6 bases). The V end lost 6 bases, the J end lost 3 bases, and 14 bases lay between the germline ends. CDR3 size: 14 residues. CDR1 and CDR2 (germline): MNHEY, SVGAGI. CDR3 loop: CASRPNRVYTEAFF. The CDR3 DNA reads as TGTGCCAGCAGGCCAAACAGGGTGTACACTGAAGCTTTCTTT.

The V call is TRBV3-1 (or the pseudogene TRBV3-2), the J call TRBJ1-1; a weak D match, TRBD1 (5 bases). V was cut by 3 bases and J by 4 bases, with 18 bases left in between. CDR3 length: 16 amino acids. Germline loops: CDR1 LGHDT, CDR2 YNNKEL (reference sequence). The chain's CDR3 is CASSQQLLGEGTEAFF. The CDR3, as DNA: TGTGCCAGCAGCCAGCAACTATTGGGGGAGGGCACTGAAGCTTTCTTT.

The gene calls are TRBV5-6 and TRBJ1-2, with D possibly TRBD1 on 6 matching bases. Trimming took 0 bases from V and 4 from J, leaving 10 bases between them. Germline CDR1 reads SGHDT; CDR2 reads YYEEEE. The CDR3 length is 14 residues. DNA of the CDR3: TGTGCCAGCAGCTTGGGGGTACAGGGCTATGGCTACACCTTC. Encoded protein: CASSLGVQGYGYTF.

The CDR3 DNA reads TGTGCCAGCAGCTTAGCGCGGGACAGGGGTTCTCGCGAGCAGTACTTC. Its translation is CASSLARDRGSREQYF. V and J are TRBV7-2 and TRBJ2-7; 10 nucleotides line up with TRBD1. The junction had 8 bases not matched to a gene; V was cut back by 0 bases and J by 6 bases. The CDR3 is made up of 16 amino acids. Germline CDR1 SGHTA, CDR2 FQGNSA.

This clone has only one observation. The genes are TRBV7-2 and TRBJ2-6; tentatively, D is TRBD1 (6 bases). The length of the CDR3 is 15 residues. CDR1 and CDR2 from the germline V gene are SGHTA and FQGNSA. V dropped 4 bases and J dropped 1 base, with 8 bases sitting between them. CDR3 in DNA: TGTGCCAGCAGCTCAGGACAGTCTGGGGCCAACGTCCTGACTTTC. Protein: CASSSGQSGANVLTF.

The rearrangement links TRBV5-1 to TRBJ2-2; 7 positions agree with TRBD1. The CDR3 sequence is 14 residues long. CDR1 is SGHRS and CDR2 is YFSETQ in the germline V gene. V was pared by 9 bases and J by 2 bases, with 7 bases of the junction left unmatched. In DNA, the CDR3 is TGCGCCACCCGGGACAGCCCAAACACCGGGGAGCTGTTTTTT. Translation gives CATRDSPNTGELFF.

This clone has only one observation. The chain combines TRBV6-5 with TRBJ1-4; perhaps TRBD1 as D (5 bases). The CDR3 totals 14 residues. The V end lost 6 bases, the J end lost 8 bases, and 16 bases lay between the germline ends. Germline assignment: CDR1 MNHEY and CDR2 SVGAGI. The CDR3 DNA reads TGTGCCAGCAGACCCGGCGGGGGTTCGGAAAAACTGTTTTTT. Encoded protein: CASRPGGGSEKLFF.

This CDR3 is CSASRLAGGSSYNEQFF. CDR3 DNA: TGCAGTGCTAGTCGGCTAGCGGGGGGCAGCTCCTACAATGAGCAGTTCTTC. The chain joins TRBV20-1 to TRBJ2-1; 11 bases are a match to TRBD2. Per the germline V gene, CDR1 is DFQATT and CDR2 is SNEGSKA (reference sequence). Losses at the gene ends were 3 bases for V and 0 bases for J; bases not matched to a gene: 7. The CDR3 extends over 17 amino acids.

The chain employs TRBV5-6 and TRBJ1-2; D gene unclear. Germline-derived CDR1 and CDR2 are SGHDT and YYEEEE. The CDR3 sequence is 14 residues long. V gave up 0 bases and J gave up 0 bases, with 6 bases separating them. The CDR3 DNA sequence: TGTGCCAGCAGCTTGGGGGCCGCTAACTATGGCTACACCTTC. Translated: CASSLGAANYGYTF.

V is TRBV18 and J is TRBJ2-3; TRBD2 matches 9 bases. The CDR3 length is 17 residues. V lost 3 bases and J lost 2; bases outside the gene matches: 9. The V gene's germline CDR1 is KGHSH and CDR2 LQKENI. The CDR3 loop reads CASSPGRAGGYTDTQYF. Here the CDR3 DNA reads TGTGCCAGCTCACCGGGGAGAGCGGGGGGCTACACAGATACGCAGTATTTT.

V is TRBV15 and J is TRBJ2-7; TRBD1 is a possible D gene (6 bases). The CDR3 contains 15 residues. Trimming shortened V by 1 base and J by 4 bases, and 14 bases separated the two germline ends. Looked up from germline, CDR1 is LNHNV and CDR2 is YYDKDF (reference sequence). CDR3 sequence (DNA): TGTGCCACCAGCAGAGTTGTTCCAGGGGTTTACGAGCAGTACTTC. Translated, it gives CATSRVVPGVYEQYF.

This clone was seen a single time. The chain is built from TRBV4-1 and TRBJ2-1; 8 bases fit TRBD1. The CDR3 extends over 15 amino acids. Trimming took 0 bases from V and 7 from J; bases not matched to a gene: 5. CDR1 MGHRA and CDR2 YSYEKL come from the germline V gene. The CDR3 region has the DNA TGCGCCAGCAGCCAAGACAGGGGGCTGGGGAATGAGCAGTTCTTC. Its translation is CASSQDRGLGNEQFF.

This clone was recorded only once. The chain joins TRBV7-6 to TRBJ2-1, with 9 bases identical to TRBD2. From germline, CDR1 is SGHVS and CDR2 FNYEAQ. J gave up 3 bases and V 5 bases, and 8 bases lay outside the gene matches. This CDR3 has 16 residues. CDR3 amino acids: CASSPRLAASYNEQFF. The CDR3 nucleotides are TGTGCCAGCAGCCCCCGACTAGCGGCCAGCTACAATGAGCAGTTCTTC.